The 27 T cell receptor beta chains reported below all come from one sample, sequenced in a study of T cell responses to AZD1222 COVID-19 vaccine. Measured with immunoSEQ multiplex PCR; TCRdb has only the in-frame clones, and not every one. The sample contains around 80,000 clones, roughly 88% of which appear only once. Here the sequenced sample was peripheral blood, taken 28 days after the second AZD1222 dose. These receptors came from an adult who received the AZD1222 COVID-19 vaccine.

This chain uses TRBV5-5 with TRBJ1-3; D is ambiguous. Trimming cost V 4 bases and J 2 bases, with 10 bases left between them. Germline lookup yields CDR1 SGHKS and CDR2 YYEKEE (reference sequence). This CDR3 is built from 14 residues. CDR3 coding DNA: TGTGCCAGCAGCGGGCAGACCCCTGGAAACACCATATATTTT. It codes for CASSGQTPGNTIYF.

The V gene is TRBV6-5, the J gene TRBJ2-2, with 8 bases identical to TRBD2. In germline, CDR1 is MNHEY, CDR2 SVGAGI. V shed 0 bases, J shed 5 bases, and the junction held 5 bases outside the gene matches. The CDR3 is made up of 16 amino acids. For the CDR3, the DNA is TGTGCCAGCAGTTACTCAGGGACTAGAAGTACCGGGGAGCTGTTTTTT. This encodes CASSYSGTRSTGELFF.

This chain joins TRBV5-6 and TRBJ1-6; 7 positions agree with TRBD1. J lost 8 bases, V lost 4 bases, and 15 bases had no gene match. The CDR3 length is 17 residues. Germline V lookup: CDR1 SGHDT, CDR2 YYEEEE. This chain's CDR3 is CASSPFDRARWDSPLHF. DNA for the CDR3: TGTGCCAGCAGCCCCTTCGACAGGGCCCGATGGGATTCACCCCTCCACTTT.

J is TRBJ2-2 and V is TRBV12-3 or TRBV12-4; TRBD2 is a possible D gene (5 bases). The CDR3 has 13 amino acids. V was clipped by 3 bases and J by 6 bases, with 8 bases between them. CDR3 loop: CASSLKGAGELFF. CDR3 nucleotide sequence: TGTGCCAGCAGTTTGAAGGGAGCCGGGGAGCTGTTTTTT.

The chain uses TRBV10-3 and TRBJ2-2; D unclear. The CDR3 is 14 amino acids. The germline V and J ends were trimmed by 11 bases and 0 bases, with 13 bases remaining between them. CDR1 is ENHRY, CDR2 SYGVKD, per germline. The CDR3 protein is CARRCFANTGELFF. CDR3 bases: TGTGCCCGTCGGTGCTTTGCGAACACCGGGGAGCTGTTTTTT.

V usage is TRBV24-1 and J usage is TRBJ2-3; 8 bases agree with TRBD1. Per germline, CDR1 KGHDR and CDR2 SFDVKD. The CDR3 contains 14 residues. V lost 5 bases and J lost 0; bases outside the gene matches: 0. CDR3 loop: CATSGQGSTDTQYF. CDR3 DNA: TGTGCCACCAGTGGACAGGGGAGCACAGATACGCAGTATTTT.

CDR3 sequence reads: CASSLAGSLYEQYF. CDR3 nucleotide sequence: TGTGCCAGCAGCTTGGCTGGCAGCCTCTACGAGCAGTACTTC. V usage is TRBV5-6 and J usage is TRBJ2-7; D is unresolved. CDR1 is SGHDT and CDR2 is YYEEEE in the germline V gene. The CDR3 has 14 amino acids. V shed 0 bases and J shed 3 bases, with 10 bases lying between them.

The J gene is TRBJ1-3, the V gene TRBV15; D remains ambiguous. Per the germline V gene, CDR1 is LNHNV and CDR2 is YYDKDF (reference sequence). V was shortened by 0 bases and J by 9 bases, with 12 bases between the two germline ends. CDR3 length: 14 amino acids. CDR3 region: CATSRDHAGSTIYF. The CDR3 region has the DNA TGTGCCACCAGCAGAGATCACGCTGGTAGCACCATATATTTT.

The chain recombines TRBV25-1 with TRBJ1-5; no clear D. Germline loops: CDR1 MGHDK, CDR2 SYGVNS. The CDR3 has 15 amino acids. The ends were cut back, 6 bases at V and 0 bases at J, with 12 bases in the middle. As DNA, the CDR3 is TGTGCCAGCAGGGGTAACCTGGATAGCAATCAGCCCCAGCATTTT. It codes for CASRGNLDSNQPQHF.

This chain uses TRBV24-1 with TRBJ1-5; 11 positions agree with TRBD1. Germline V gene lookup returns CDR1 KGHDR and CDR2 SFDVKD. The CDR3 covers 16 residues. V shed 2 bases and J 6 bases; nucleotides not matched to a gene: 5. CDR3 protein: CATSDSGTGGIQPQHF. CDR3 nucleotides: TGTGCCACCAGTGATTCCGGGACAGGGGGAATTCAGCCCCAGCATTTT.

The CDR3 protein is CASSRGQGLNDEQFF. CDR3 DNA sequence: TGTGCCAGCAGCCGGGGACAGGGGTTGAACGATGAGCAGTTCTTC. The chain links TRBV11-2 to TRBJ2-1, with 10 bases fitting TRBD1. The CDR3 is 15 residues long. The ends lost 5 bases at V and 8 bases at J; junction bases unmatched: 9. CDR1 and CDR2 (germline): SGHAT, FQNNGV.

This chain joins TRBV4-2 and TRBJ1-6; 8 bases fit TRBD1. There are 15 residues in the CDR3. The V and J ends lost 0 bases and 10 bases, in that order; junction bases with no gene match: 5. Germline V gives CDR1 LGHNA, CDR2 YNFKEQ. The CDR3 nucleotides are TGTGCCAGCAGCCAAGATCTGGACAGGGAATCACCCCTCCACTTT. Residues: CASSQDLDRESPLHF.

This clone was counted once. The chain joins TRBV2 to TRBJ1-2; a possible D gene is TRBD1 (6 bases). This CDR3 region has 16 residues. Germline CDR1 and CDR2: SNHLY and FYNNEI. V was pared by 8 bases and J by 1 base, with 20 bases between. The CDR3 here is CASGAGASRYNYGYTF. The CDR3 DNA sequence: TGTGCCAGCGGGGCAGGGGCGTCAAGATATAACTATGGCTACACCTTC.

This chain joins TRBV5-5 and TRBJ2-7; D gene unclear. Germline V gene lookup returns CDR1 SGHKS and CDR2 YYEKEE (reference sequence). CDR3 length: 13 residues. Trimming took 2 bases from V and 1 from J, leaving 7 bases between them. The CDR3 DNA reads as TGTGCCAGCAGCTTTTCCAGTTCCTACGAGCAGTACTTC. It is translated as CASSFSSSYEQYF.

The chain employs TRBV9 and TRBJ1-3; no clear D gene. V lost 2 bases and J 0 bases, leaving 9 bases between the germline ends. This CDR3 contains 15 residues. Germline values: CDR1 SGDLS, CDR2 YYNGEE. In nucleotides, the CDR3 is TGTGCCAGCAGCGTCCGTCCCACCTCTGGAAACACCATATATTTT. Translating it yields CASSVRPTSGNTIYF.

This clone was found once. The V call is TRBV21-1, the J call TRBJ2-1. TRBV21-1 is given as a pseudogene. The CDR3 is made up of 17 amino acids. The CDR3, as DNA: TGTGCCAGCAGCAGAGACATTGACTCCAGCTCCTACAATGAGCAGTTCTTC. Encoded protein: CASSRDIDSSSYNEQFF.

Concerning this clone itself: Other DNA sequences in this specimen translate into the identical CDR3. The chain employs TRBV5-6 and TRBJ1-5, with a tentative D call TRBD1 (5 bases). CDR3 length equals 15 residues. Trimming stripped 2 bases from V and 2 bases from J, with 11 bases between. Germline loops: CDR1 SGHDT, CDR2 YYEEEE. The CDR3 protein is CASSLAGTGNQPQHF. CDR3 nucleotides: TGTGCCAGCAGCTTAGCAGGGACTGGCAATCAGCCCCAGCATTTT.

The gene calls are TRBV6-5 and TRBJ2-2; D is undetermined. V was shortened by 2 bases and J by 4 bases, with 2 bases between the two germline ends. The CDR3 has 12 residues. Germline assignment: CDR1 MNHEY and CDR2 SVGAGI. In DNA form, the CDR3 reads TGTGCCAGCAGTTACACCACCGGGGAGCTGTTTTTT. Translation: CASSYTTGELFF.

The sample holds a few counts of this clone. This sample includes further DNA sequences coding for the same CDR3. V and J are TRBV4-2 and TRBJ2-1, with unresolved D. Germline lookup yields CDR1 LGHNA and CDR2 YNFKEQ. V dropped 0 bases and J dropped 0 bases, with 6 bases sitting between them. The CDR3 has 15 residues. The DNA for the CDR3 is TGTGCCAGCAGCCAAGATCCCAGCTCCTACAATGAGCAGTTCTTC. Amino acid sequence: CASSQDPSSYNEQFF.

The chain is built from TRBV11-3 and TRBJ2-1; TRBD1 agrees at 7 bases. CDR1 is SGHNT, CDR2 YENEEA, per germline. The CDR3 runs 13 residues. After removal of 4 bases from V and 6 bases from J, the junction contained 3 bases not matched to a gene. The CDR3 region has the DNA TGTGCCAGCAGCTCGCAGGGGGTCAATGAGCAGTTCTTC. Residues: CASSSQGVNEQFF.

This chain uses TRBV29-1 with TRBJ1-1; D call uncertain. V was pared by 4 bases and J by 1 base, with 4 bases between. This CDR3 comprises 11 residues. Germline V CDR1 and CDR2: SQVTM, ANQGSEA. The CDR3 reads CSVGSNTEAFF. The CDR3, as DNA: TGCAGCGTTGGTTCGAACACTGAAGCTTTCTTT. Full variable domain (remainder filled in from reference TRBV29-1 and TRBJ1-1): SAVISQKPSRDICQRGTSLTIQCQVDSQVTMMFWYRQQPGQSLTLIATANQGSEATYESGFVIDKFPISRPNLTFSTLTVSNMSPEDSSIYLCSVGSNTEAFFGQGTRLTVV.

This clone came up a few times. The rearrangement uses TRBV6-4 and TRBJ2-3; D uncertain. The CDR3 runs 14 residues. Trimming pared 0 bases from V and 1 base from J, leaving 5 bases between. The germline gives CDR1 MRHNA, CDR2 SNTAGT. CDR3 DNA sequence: TGTGCCAGCAGTGACTCACCTGGCACAGATACGCAGTATTTT. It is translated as CASSDSPGTDTQYF.

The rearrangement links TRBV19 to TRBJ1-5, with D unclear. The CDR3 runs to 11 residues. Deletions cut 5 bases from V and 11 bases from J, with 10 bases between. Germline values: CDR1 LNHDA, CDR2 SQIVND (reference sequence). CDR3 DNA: TGTGCCAGTAGTTGGTTCGGAGCCCAGCATTTT. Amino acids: CASSWFGAQHF.

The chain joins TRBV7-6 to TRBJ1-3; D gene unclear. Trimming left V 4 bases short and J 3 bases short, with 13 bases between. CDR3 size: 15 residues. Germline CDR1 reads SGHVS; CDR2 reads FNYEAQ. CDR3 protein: CASSSWTEYGNTIYF. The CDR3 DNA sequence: TGTGCCAGCAGCTCGTGGACCGAGTATGGAAACACCATATATTTT.

The CDR3 nucleotides read TGCGCCAGCAGCCAAGTTGAGGGAAACACCATATATTTT. Protein product: CASSQVEGNTIYF. This chain connects TRBV4-1 to TRBJ1-3; no definite D call. The V gene's germline CDR1 is MGHRA and CDR2 YSYEKL. V was clipped by 1 base and J by 4 bases, with 5 bases between them. The length of the CDR3 is 13 residues.

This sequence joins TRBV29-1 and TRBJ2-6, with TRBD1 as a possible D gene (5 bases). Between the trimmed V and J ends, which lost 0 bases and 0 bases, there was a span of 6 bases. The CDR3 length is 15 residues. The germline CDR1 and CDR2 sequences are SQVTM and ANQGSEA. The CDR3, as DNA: TGCAGCGTTGAAGAAGACAGCTCTGGGGCCAACGTCCTGACTTTC. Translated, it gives CSVEEDSSGANVLTF.

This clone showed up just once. CDR3 in amino acids: CASSFAGTEAEKLFF. In DNA form, the CDR3 reads TGCGCCAGCAGCTTCGCAGGGACAGAAGCTGAAAAACTGTTTTTT. The chain joins TRBV5-1 to TRBJ1-4, with TRBD1 matching 7 bases. Per germline, CDR1 SGHRS and CDR2 YFSETQ. Losses at the gene ends were 2 bases for V and 7 bases for J; bases not matched to a gene: 8. The length of the CDR3 is 15 residues.